This TCR beta chain was sequenced in a study of blood T cell repertoires in COVID-19. The wider study: Sites across the United States, Italy and Spain contributed samples from acute and convalescent COVID-19. Nucleic acid was either cDNA or gDNA, and it came from T cells, B-cell-depleted T cells, or PBMCs.

Original analysis: Nucleated cell number was recorded as an estimate derived from reference gene primer amplification. Generated by immunoSEQ multiplex PCR, the TCRdb table keeps only in-frame clones and is missing some. The D gene and trimming were derived from the DNA, and the V and J assignments and clone size from that table. The sample lists about 260,000 clones, 88% occurring once. The Seattle site enrolled patients during active infection and followed them longitudinally. Per germline, CDR1 SQVTM and CDR2 ANQGSEA. The J segment lost 4 bases and the V segment lost 4 bases, leaving 8 bases of the junction unmatched. This CDR3 contains 16 residues.

The chain uses TRBV29-1 and TRBJ2-7, with 15 bases that match TRBD2. The clonotype comes from a woman under 40 with COVID-19, enrolled during active disease. What was sequenced was peripheral blood. The CDR3 bases are TGCAGCGTTGGAGGGACTAGCGGGAGGCAACAGTACGAGCAGTACTTC. Its protein product is CSVGGTSGRQQYEQYF.